Listed below are T cell receptor beta chains from one sample, sequenced in a study of T cell responses to AZD1222 COVID-19 vaccine. Sequenced by immunoSEQ multiplex PCR; TCRdb stores in-frame clones only, minus some. Among approximately 49,000 clones, around 85% were seen once, and the ten largest hold approximately 22%. The source material was peripheral blood, sampled on day 0 of MenACWY control vaccination. These receptors came from an adult in good health. The CDR3 runs from the conserved cysteine through the conserved F or W. A D gene is named only where the DNA matches it firmly. The size entry is marked missing in some rows and otherwise reads once, few, many or a size class.

D gene: -
J gene: TRBJ1-5
clone size: few
V gene: TRBV4-1
CDR3 DNA: TGCGCCAGCAGCCAAGTCTGGGATCAGCCCCAGCATTTT
CDR3 protein: CASSQVWDQPQHF

D gene: -
J gene: TRBJ2-6
clone size: few
V gene: TRBV11-2
CDR3 DNA: TGTGCCAGCAGCTTACAATTGGGCACTGGGGCCAACGTCCTGACTTTC
CDR3 protein: CASSLQLGTGANVLTF

D gene: -
J gene: TRBJ1-6
clone size: -
V gene: TRBV30
CDR3 DNA: TGTGCCTGGAGTGTACTGCTGGGCCGCTATAATTCACCCCTCCACTTT
CDR3 protein: CAWSVLLGRYNSPLHF

D gene: TRBD1
J gene: TRBJ2-1
clone size: -
V gene: TRBV10-3
CDR3 DNA: TGTGCCACCAAGGAGGCCGGGACAGCGTTTCGAAACAATGAGCAGTTCTTC
CDR3 protein: CATKEAGTAFRNNEQFF

D gene: -
J gene: TRBJ1-5
clone size: -
V gene: TRBV19
CDR3 DNA: TGTGCCAGTAGTATAGAGCACGGAGGCAATCAGCCCCAGCATTTT
CDR3 protein: CASSIEHGGNQPQHF

D gene: -
J gene: TRBJ1-2
clone size: -
V gene: TRBV5-1
CDR3 DNA: TGCGCCAGCAGCTTGGATTTCAGGGACCGCGGCTATGGCTACACCTTC
CDR3 protein: CASSLDFRDRGYGYTF

D gene: -
J gene: TRBJ1-2
clone size: -
V gene: TRBV6-4
CDR3 DNA: TGTGCCAGCAGTCGGGGGGTGAACTATGGCTACACCTTC
CDR3 protein: CASSRGVNYGYTF

D gene: TRBD2
J gene: TRBJ2-5
clone size: -
V gene: TRBV9
CDR3 DNA: TGTGCCAGCAGCGTACAGATAGCGGGTGGCCAAGAGACCCAGTACTTC
CDR3 protein: CASSVQIAGGQETQYF

D gene: -
J gene: TRBJ2-3
clone size: -
V gene: TRBV28
CDR3 DNA: TGTGCCAGCAGTTTAGGCAGGGAGAGCACAGATACGCAGTATTTT
CDR3 protein: CASSLGRESTDTQYF

D gene: -
J gene: TRBJ1-1
clone size: few
V gene: TRBV5-1
CDR3 DNA: TGCGCCAGCAGCCCCCACCTTGGGAGTAACACTGAAGCTTTCTTT
CDR3 protein: CASSPHLGSNTEAFF

D gene: -
J gene: TRBJ1-1
clone size: -
V gene: TRBV7-9
CDR3 DNA: TGTGCCAGCAGCCCCGGGGGGGCGGGGATGAACACTGAAGCTTTCTTT
CDR3 protein: CASSPGGAGMNTEAFF

D gene: -
J gene: TRBJ2-6
clone size: -
V gene: TRBV19
CDR3 DNA: TGTGCCAGTAGTATAAAGACTGGGGCCAACGTCCTGACTTTC
CDR3 protein: CASSIKTGANVLTF

D gene: -
J gene: TRBJ2-5
clone size: -
V gene: TRBV11-2
CDR3 DNA: TGTGCCAGCAGCCCCCGGTTGTTAAAACGGGAGACCCAGTACTTC
CDR3 protein: CASSPRLLKRETQYF

D gene: TRBD1
J gene: TRBJ1-1
clone size: -
V gene: TRBV2
CDR3 DNA: TGTGCCAGCAGTGGACAGGGACTGAACACTGAAGCTTTCTTT
CDR3 protein: CASSGQGLNTEAFF

D gene: TRBD1
J gene: TRBJ2-1
clone size: -
V gene: TRBV5-6
CDR3 DNA: TGTGCCAGCAGTGGTTACGGGACAGGGAAAGTTGTTGAGCAGTTCTTC
CDR3 protein: CASSGYGTGKVVEQFF

D gene: -
J gene: TRBJ1-3
clone size: -
V gene: TRBV6-5
CDR3 DNA: TGTGCCAGCGGAGGAGGTGGTACTGGAAACACCATATATTTT
CDR3 protein: CASGGGGTGNTIYF

D gene: TRBD1
J gene: TRBJ2-3
clone size: -
V gene: TRBV5-1
CDR3 DNA: TGCGCCAGCAGCTTGGGGCAGACAGGGCCAGATACGCAGTATTTT
CDR3 protein: CASSLGQTGPDTQYF

D gene: -
J gene: TRBJ1-2
clone size: -
V gene: TRBV2
CDR3 DNA: TGTGCCAGCGGCCTCGAGGATGGCTACACCTTC
CDR3 protein: CASGLEDGYTF

D gene: TRBD2
J gene: TRBJ2-2
clone size: -
V gene: TRBV18
CDR3 DNA: TGTGCCAGCTCAAACACCGGGACTAGGGACGGGGAGCTGTTTTTT
CDR3 protein: CASSNTGTRDGELFF

D gene: -
J gene: TRBJ2-1
clone size: -
V gene: TRBV28
CDR3 DNA: TGTGCCAGCAGTTTACGGTACAATGAGCAGTTCTTC
CDR3 protein: CASSLRYNEQFF

D gene: -
J gene: TRBJ1-5
clone size: -
V gene: TRBV19
CDR3 DNA: TGTGCCAGTAGTAACATACAGGGAGGGGGGAATCAGCCCCAGCATTTT
CDR3 protein: CASSNIQGGGNQPQHF

D gene: -
J gene: TRBJ2-5
clone size: -
V gene: TRBV7-9
CDR3 DNA: TGTGCCAGCAGCCCTCCCCGCCTGGGACTGTCCCAAGAGACCCAGTACTTC
CDR3 protein: CASSPPRLGLSQETQYF

D gene: TRBD1
J gene: TRBJ2-2
clone size: -
V gene: TRBV7-7
CDR3 DNA: TGTGCCAGCAGCTTAGCGGACAGGGGTCGGGCCGGGGAGCTGTTTTTT
CDR3 protein: CASSLADRGRAGELFF

D gene: -
J gene: TRBJ2-2
clone size: -
V gene: TRBV19
CDR3 DNA: TGTGCCAGTAACGCCAGGGACACCGGGGAGCTGTTTTTT
CDR3 protein: CASNARDTGELFF

D gene: -
J gene: TRBJ2-5
clone size: -
V gene: TRBV7-2
CDR3 DNA: TGTGCCAGCAGCTTTTCGGGGATTCAAGAGACCCAGTACTTC
CDR3 protein: CASSFSGIQETQYF

D gene: -
J gene: TRBJ1-4
clone size: -
V gene: TRBV6-5
CDR3 DNA: TGTGCCAGCAATGGGCTACAAAAAGAAGGCGAAAAACTGTTTTTT
CDR3 protein: CASNGLQKEGEKLFF

D gene: -
J gene: TRBJ1-4
clone size: -
V gene: TRBV28
CDR3 DNA: TGTGCCAGCAGTGGGGGGAGGACGGAGGCAACTAATGAAAAACTGTTTTTT
CDR3 protein: CASSGGRTEATNEKLFF

D gene: -
J gene: TRBJ2-7
clone size: -
V gene: TRBV29-1
CDR3 DNA: TGCAGCGTTGAACCAGTGACGGGCGAGCAGTACTTC
CDR3 protein: CSVEPVTGEQYF

D gene: -
J gene: TRBJ2-1
clone size: -
V gene: TRBV15
CDR3 DNA: TGTGCCACCAGCAGAGATCGGGGACAAGCAAATGAGCAGTTCTTC
CDR3 protein: CATSRDRGQANEQFF

D gene: -
J gene: TRBJ1-1
clone size: -
V gene: TRBV30
CDR3 DNA: TGTGCCTGGAGTGTACGGAGACATGAAGCTTTCTTT
CDR3 protein: CAWSVRRHEAFF

D gene: TRBD1
J gene: TRBJ1-6
clone size: -
V gene: TRBV7-9
CDR3 DNA: TGTGCCAGCAGCTCACAGGGGATCCCGGCCTCCTATAATTCACCCCTCCACTTT
CDR3 protein: CASSSQGIPASYNSPLHF

D gene: -
J gene: TRBJ2-2
clone size: once
V gene: TRBV2
CDR3 DNA: TGTGCCAGCACTTACAGGGTGGCGAACACCGGGGAGCTGTTTTTT
CDR3 protein: CASTYRVANTGELFF

D gene: -
J gene: TRBJ2-5
clone size: -
V gene: TRBV15
CDR3 DNA: TGTGCCACCAGCAGGACGTGGGAGACCCAGTACTTC
CDR3 protein: CATSRTWETQYF

D gene: -
J gene: TRBJ1-4
clone size: once
V gene: TRBV7-2
CDR3 DNA: TGTGCCAGCAGCTTAGGGACTTTTAATGAAAAACTGTTTTTT
CDR3 protein: CASSLGTFNEKLFF

D gene: -
J gene: TRBJ1-4
clone size: once
V gene: TRBV25-1
CDR3 DNA: TGTGCCAGCAGTGAAAGGGGACACCTTAATGAAAAACTGTTTTTT
CDR3 protein: CASSERGHLNEKLFF

D gene: -
J gene: TRBJ2-3
clone size: -
V gene: TRBV11-3
CDR3 DNA: TGTGCCAGCAGCTTATCACCTAGCGAGACGCAGTATTTT
CDR3 protein: CASSLSPSETQYF

D gene: -
J gene: TRBJ2-1
clone size: -
V gene: TRBV20-1
CDR3 DNA: TGCAGTGCTAGTTCGGGACCTACTCGGAGGAATGAGCAGTTCTTC
CDR3 protein: CSASSGPTRRNEQFF

D gene: TRBD1
J gene: TRBJ1-3
clone size: -
V gene: TRBV15
CDR3 DNA: TGTGCCACCAGCAGAGGGGAGGACAGGGGTTCTGGAAACACCATATATTTT
CDR3 protein: CATSRGEDRGSGNTIYF

D gene: -
J gene: TRBJ1-2
clone size: -
V gene: TRBV30
CDR3 DNA: TGTGCCTGGAGTGTAACAGGGAACTATGGCTACACCTTC
CDR3 protein: CAWSVTGNYGYTF

D gene: TRBD1
J gene: TRBJ2-5
clone size: -
V gene: TRBV18
CDR3 DNA: TGTGCCAGCTCACCACTGACAGGGGCCCGGGAGACCCAGTACTTC
CDR3 protein: CASSPLTGARETQYF

D gene: -
J gene: TRBJ1-2
clone size: -
V gene: TRBV3-1/TRBV3-2
CDR3 DNA: TGTGCCAGCAGCCAGCTCTATGGCTACACCTTC
CDR3 protein: CASSQLYGYTF

D gene: -
J gene: TRBJ2-3
clone size: once
V gene: TRBV19
CDR3 DNA: TGTGCCAGTAGTATGGTAGGGGTGGATACGCAGTATTTT
CDR3 protein: CASSMVGVDTQYF

D gene: -
J gene: TRBJ1-5
clone size: -
V gene: TRBV19
CDR3 DNA: TGTGCCAGTAGTATAATGACAGCTAGCAATCAGCCCCAGCATTTT
CDR3 protein: CASSIMTASNQPQHF

D gene: TRBD2
J gene: TRBJ2-1
clone size: -
V gene: TRBV9
CDR3 DNA: TGTGCCAGCAGCGTAGTAGCTAGCGGAGTGCGGGAGCAGTTCTTC
CDR3 protein: CASSVVASGVREQFF

D gene: -
J gene: TRBJ2-3
clone size: -
V gene: TRBV6-6
CDR3 DNA: TGTGCCAGCAGTTATGGGGATAGTTCAGATACGCAGTATTTT
CDR3 protein: CASSYGDSSDTQYF

D gene: TRBD1
J gene: TRBJ2-1
clone size: -
V gene: TRBV19
CDR3 DNA: TGTGCCAGCCGTCCAGGGGGACAGATTTACAATGAGCAGTTCTTC
CDR3 protein: CASRPGGQIYNEQFF

D gene: -
J gene: TRBJ2-3
clone size: -
V gene: TRBV3-1/TRBV3-2
CDR3 DNA: TGTGCCAGCAGCCTCGGCGCGGGACGGAGGGTCAGAGATACGCAGTATTTT
CDR3 protein: CASSLGAGRRVRDTQYF

D gene: TRBD2
J gene: TRBJ2-1
clone size: -
V gene: TRBV5-1
CDR3 DNA: TGCGCCAGCAGCTGGGGGGGATATGAGCAGTTCTTC
CDR3 protein: CASSWGGYEQFF

D gene: -
J gene: TRBJ1-1
clone size: -
V gene: TRBV14
CDR3 DNA: TGTGCCAGCAGCCTCCGAACAGGGCGTAACACTGAAGCTTTCTTT
CDR3 protein: CASSLRTGRNTEAFF

D gene: TRBD1
J gene: TRBJ2-2
clone size: -
V gene: TRBV5-5
CDR3 DNA: TGTGCCAGCAGCTCCGGGACAGGGGGGCACACCGGGGAGCTGTTTTTT
CDR3 protein: CASSSGTGGHTGELFF

D gene: -
J gene: TRBJ2-7
clone size: -
V gene: TRBV27
CDR3 DNA: TGTGCCAGCAGGGCAGCGGGCTTCTACGAGCAGTACTTC
CDR3 protein: CASRAAGFYEQYF

D gene: -
J gene: TRBJ1-5
clone size: -
V gene: TRBV28
CDR3 DNA: TGTGCCAGCAACCCCGGACGGTATAGCAATCAGCCCCAGCATTTT
CDR3 protein: CASNPGRYSNQPQHF

D gene: TRBD1
J gene: TRBJ2-5
clone size: -
V gene: TRBV19
CDR3 DNA: TGTGCCAGTAGTAGGGACAGGGGCAACCAAGAGACCCAGTACTTC
CDR3 protein: CASSRDRGNQETQYF